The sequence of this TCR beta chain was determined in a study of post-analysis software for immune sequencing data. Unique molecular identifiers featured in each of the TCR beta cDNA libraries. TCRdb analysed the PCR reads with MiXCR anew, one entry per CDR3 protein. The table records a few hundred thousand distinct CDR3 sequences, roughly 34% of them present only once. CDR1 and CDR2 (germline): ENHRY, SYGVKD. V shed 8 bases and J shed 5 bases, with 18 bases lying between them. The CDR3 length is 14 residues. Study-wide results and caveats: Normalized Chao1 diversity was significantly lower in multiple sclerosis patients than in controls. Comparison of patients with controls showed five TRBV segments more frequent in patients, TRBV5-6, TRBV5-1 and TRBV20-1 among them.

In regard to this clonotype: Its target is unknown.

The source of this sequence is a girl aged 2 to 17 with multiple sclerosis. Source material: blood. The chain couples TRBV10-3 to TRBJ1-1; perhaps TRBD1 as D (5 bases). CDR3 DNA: TGTGCCATCTCGGAGTGGTCAGGGAGGACTGAAGCTTTCTTT. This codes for CAISEWSGRTEAFF.